This is a list of T cell receptor beta chains from one sample in a study of blood T cell repertoires in COVID-19. Here immunoSEQ multiplex PCR was the method, and the copy in TCRdb shows in-frame clones only, minus some. The table includes over 14,000 clones, approximately 89% detected once. The source material was peripheral blood. Source of these receptors: a human donor in a cohort sampled during active COVID-19. The CDR3 runs from the conserved cysteine through the conserved F or W. D genes are given only for firm matches. Rows give clone size only sometimes, using once, few, many, or a class for an expanded clone.

size: NA; V: TRBV18; D: NA; J: TRBJ2-1; CDR3: CASSLSGSYNEQFF; DNA: TGTGCCAGCTCACTATCAGGGTCCTACAATGAGCAGTTCTTC
size: few; V: TRBV19; D: NA; J: TRBJ1-4; CDR3: CASKAQSVATNEKLFF; DNA: TGTGCCAGTAAGGCTCAAAGCGTTGCAACTAATGAAAAACTGTTTTTT
size: NA; V: TRBV6-2/TRBV6-3; D: NA; J: TRBJ2-5; CDR3: CASSFTSKETQYF; DNA: TGTGCCAGCAGTTTTACTAGCAAAGAGACCCAGTACTTC
size: NA; V: TRBV5-1; D: TRBD2; J: TRBJ2-3; CDR3: CASSPGLAGDTDTQYF; DNA: TGCGCCAGCAGCCCGGGACTAGCGGGGGACACAGATACGCAGTATTTT
size: NA; V: TRBV24-1; D: TRBD1; J: TRBJ1-2; CDR3: CATSDNGQGRDGYTF; DNA: TGTGCCACCAGTGATAACGGACAGGGTAGGGATGGCTACACCTTC
size: once; V: TRBV7-9; D: NA; J: TRBJ2-5; CDR3: CASSPTREQETQYF; DNA: TGTGCCAGCAGCCCCACCCGGGAGCAAGAGACCCAGTACTTC
size: NA; V: TRBV2; D: TRBD1; J: TRBJ2-2; CDR3: CASSIRDRGGTGELFF; DNA: TGTGCCAGCAGTATCCGGGACAGGGGTGGCACCGGGGAGCTGTTTTTT
size: NA; V: TRBV19; D: TRBD2; J: TRBJ2-2; CDR3: CASSSQGAGGAGELFF; DNA: TGTGCCAGTAGTTCCCAAGGGGCGGGGGGTGCCGGGGAGCTGTTTTTT
size: NA; V: TRBV6-2/TRBV6-3; D: TRBD2; J: TRBJ2-7; CDR3: CASSRDRTSGRAVAYEQYF; DNA: TGTGCCAGCAGTAGAGATCGGACTAGCGGGAGGGCCGTTGCCTACGAGCAGTACTTC
size: NA; V: TRBV7-9; D: TRBD2; J: TRBJ2-7; CDR3: CASSPTSGRSYEQYF; DNA: TGTGCCAGCAGCCCGACTAGCGGGCGCTCCTACGAGCAGTACTTC
size: few; V: TRBV7-3; D: TRBD2; J: TRBJ2-2; CDR3: CASSSGTSGRTGELFF; DNA: TGTGCCAGCAGCTCCGGGACTAGCGGGAGGACCGGGGAGCTGTTTTTT
size: NA; V: TRBV15; D: TRBD2; J: TRBJ2-3; CDR3: CATSKRTSGRDTQYF; DNA: TGTGCCACCAGCAAACGGACTAGCGGGAGAGATACGCAGTATTTT
size: NA; V: TRBV6-5; D: NA; J: TRBJ1-1; CDR3: CASRIHGRAEAFF; DNA: TGTGCCAGCAGGATTCACGGGAGGGCTGAAGCTTTCTTT
size: NA; V: TRBV3-1/TRBV3-2; D: TRBD2; J: TRBJ2-7; CDR3: CASSSLAGDEQYF; DNA: TGTGCCAGCAGTTCACTAGCGGGAGACGAGCAGTACTTC
size: NA; V: TRBV9; D: TRBD2; J: TRBJ2-1; CDR3: CASSALAGGNEQFF; DNA: TGTGCCAGCAGCGCCCTAGCGGGAGGCAATGAGCAGTTCTTC
size: once; V: TRBV5-6; D: TRBD1; J: TRBJ1-6; CDR3: CASSPTGLVSPLHF; DNA: TGTGCCAGCAGCCCGACAGGGTTAGTTTCACCCCTCCACTTT
size: NA; V: TRBV29-1; D: TRBD1; J: TRBJ1-2; CDR3: CSVGQALSYGYTF; DNA: TGCAGCGTGGGACAGGCCCTATCCTATGGCTACACCTTC
size: NA; V: TRBV7-2; D: TRBD2; J: TRBJ2-5; CDR3: CASSLYSLRGREEETQYF; DNA: TGTGCCAGCAGCTTATACTCCCTTAGAGGGAGGGAGGAAGAGACCCAGTACTTC
size: NA; V: TRBV28; D: TRBD1; J: TRBJ1-2; CDR3: CASSTQGGLYGYTF; DNA: TGTGCCAGCAGTACACAGGGGGGCCTATATGGCTACACCTTC
size: NA; V: TRBV5-1; D: TRBD1; J: TRBJ2-7; CDR3: CASSLASDRGAEQYF; DNA: TGCGCCAGCAGCTTGGCTAGTGACAGGGGTGCCGAGCAGTACTTC
size: NA; V: TRBV19; D: TRBD2; J: TRBJ2-3; CDR3: CAPRREGLLSTDTQYF; DNA: TGTGCCCCAAGGCGGGAGGGCCTCTTAAGCACAGATACGCAGTATTTT
size: NA; V: TRBV7-3; D: TRBD2; J: TRBJ2-3; CDR3: CASSLAASGRARQDTQYF; DNA: TGTGCCAGCAGCTTAGCGGCTAGCGGGAGAGCCAGACAAGATACGCAGTATTTT
size: NA; V: TRBV3-1/TRBV3-2; D: TRBD1; J: TRBJ1-6; CDR3: CASSQAGRGSPRSPLHF; DNA: TGTGCCAGCAGCCAAGCTGGCAGGGGGTCCCCTAGATCACCCCTCCACTTT
size: NA; V: TRBV7-9; D: NA; J: TRBJ1-2; CDR3: CASSLYGQYTF; DNA: TGTGCCAGCAGCCTTTATGGGCAGTACACCTTC
size: NA; V: TRBV5-4; D: TRBD1; J: TRBJ1-2; CDR3: CASSFDRGHGYTF; DNA: TGTGCCAGCAGCTTCGACAGGGGGCATGGCTACACCTTC
size: NA; V: TRBV19; D: TRBD1; J: TRBJ2-3; CDR3: CASRDPGQGYTDTQYF; DNA: TGTGCCAGTAGGGACCCGGGACAGGGCTACACAGATACGCAGTATTTT
size: once; V: TRBV5-6; D: TRBD2; J: TRBJ2-1; CDR3: CASSWSGRSYNEQFF; DNA: TGTGCCAGCAGCTGGAGCGGGAGATCCTACAATGAGCAGTTCTTC
size: NA; V: TRBV7-3; D: NA; J: TRBJ2-2; CDR3: CASSAQGSGTGELFF; DNA: TGTGCCAGCAGCGCACAGGGTAGTGGCACCGGGGAGCTGTTTTTT
size: NA; V: TRBV28; D: NA; J: TRBJ1-5; CDR3: CASSRGESGDLSNQPQHF; DNA: TGTGCCAGCAGCCGGGGGGAGTCTGGGGACTTGAGCAATCAGCCCCAGCATTTT
size: NA; V: TRBV5-1; D: TRBD1; J: TRBJ2-5; CDR3: CASSLRTGSQETQYF; DNA: TGCGCCAGCAGTCTCCGGACAGGTAGCCAAGAGACCCAGTACTTC
size: NA; V: TRBV7-8; D: NA; J: TRBJ1-1; CDR3: CASSPLGLQNTEAFF; DNA: TGTGCCAGCAGCCCCCTGGGACTGCAGAACACTGAAGCTTTCTTT
size: NA; V: TRBV6-5; D: NA; J: TRBJ1-1; CDR3: CAGTTTLNTEAFF; DNA: TGTGCCGGCACCACGACTTTGAACACTGAAGCTTTCTTT
size: NA; V: TRBV15; D: NA; J: TRBJ1-4; CDR3: CATSRDSQGSNEKLFF; DNA: TGTGCCACCAGCAGAGATTCCCAGGGATCTAATGAAAAACTGTTTTTT
size: once; V: TRBV19; D: NA; J: TRBJ1-6; CDR3: CASSYFDSPLHF; DNA: TGTGCCAGTAGTTATTTCGATTCACCCCTCCACTTT
size: once; V: TRBV18; D: NA; J: TRBJ1-4; CDR3: CASSPQGVTNEKLFF; DNA: TGTGCCAGCTCACCACAGGGGGTGACTAATGAAAAACTGTTTTTT
size: NA; V: TRBV7-7; D: TRBD1; J: TRBJ2-7; CDR3: CASSLGPPGTASYEQYF; DNA: TGTGCTAGCAGCTTAGGGCCCCCTGGGACAGCCTCCTACGAGCAGTACTTC
size: NA; V: TRBV13; D: NA; J: TRBJ1-2; CDR3: CASSATHRDGYGYTF; DNA: TGTGCCAGCAGCGCTACGCACAGGGATGGCTATGGCTACACCTTC
size: NA; V: TRBV7-6; D: NA; J: TRBJ1-6; CDR3: CASRVPGPGISPLHF; DNA: TGTGCCAGCAGAGTACCGGGCCCCGGGATATCACCCCTCCACTTT
size: few; V: TRBV20-1; D: NA; J: TRBJ2-7; CDR3: CSASQGHEQYF; DNA: TGCAGTGCCAGTCAGGGTCACGAGCAGTACTTC
size: NA; V: TRBV5-1; D: NA; J: TRBJ2-7; CDR3: CASSLGVSGDGYEQYF; DNA: TGCGCCAGCAGTCTGGGAGTGTCGGGAGACGGCTACGAGCAGTACTTC
size: NA; V: TRBV4-1; D: TRBD1; J: TRBJ2-1; CDR3: CASKGQGAKVPYNEQFF; DNA: TGCGCCAGCAAGGGACAGGGGGCCAAGGTTCCGTACAATGAGCAGTTCTTC
size: NA; V: TRBV5-1; D: TRBD2; J: TRBJ2-5; CDR3: CASSLGSGRAQETQYF; DNA: TGCGCCAGCAGCCTCGGTAGCGGGAGGGCCCAAGAGACCCAGTACTTC
size: NA; V: TRBV5-1; D: NA; J: TRBJ2-3; CDR3: CASSWVRGTDTQYF; DNA: TGCGCCAGCAGCTGGGTCAGGGGCACAGATACGCAGTATTTT
size: NA; V: TRBV6-6; D: NA; J: TRBJ2-7; CDR3: CASSYPRAGASYEQYF; DNA: TGTGCCAGCAGTTACCCCCGGGCGGGTGCCTCCTACGAGCAGTACTTC
size: once; V: TRBV19; D: TRBD1; J: TRBJ2-7; CDR3: CASSDDRGSYEQYF; DNA: TGTGCCAGTAGTGACGACAGGGGCTCCTACGAGCAGTACTTC
size: NA; V: TRBV7-9; D: TRBD1; J: TRBJ2-7; CDR3: CASSPSGTVYEQYF; DNA: TGTGCCAGCAGCCCTTCCGGGACAGTCTACGAGCAGTACTTC